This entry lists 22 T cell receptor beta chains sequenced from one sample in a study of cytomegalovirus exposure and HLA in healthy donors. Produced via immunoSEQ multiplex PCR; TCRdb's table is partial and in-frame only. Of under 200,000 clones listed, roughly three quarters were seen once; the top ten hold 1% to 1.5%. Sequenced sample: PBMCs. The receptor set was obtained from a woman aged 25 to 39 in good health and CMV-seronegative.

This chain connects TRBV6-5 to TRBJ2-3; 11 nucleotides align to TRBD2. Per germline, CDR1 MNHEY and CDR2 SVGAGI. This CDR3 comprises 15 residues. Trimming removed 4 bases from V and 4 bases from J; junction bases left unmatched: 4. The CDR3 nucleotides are TGTGCCAGCAGTTCAACTAGCGGGAGTCCAGATACGCAGTATTTT. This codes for CASSSTSGSPDTQYF.

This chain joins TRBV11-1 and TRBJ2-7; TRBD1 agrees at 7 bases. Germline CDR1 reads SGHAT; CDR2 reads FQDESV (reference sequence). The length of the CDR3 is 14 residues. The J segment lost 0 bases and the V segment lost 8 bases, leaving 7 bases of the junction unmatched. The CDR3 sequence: CASGRQGSSYEQYF. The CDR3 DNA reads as TGTGCCAGCGGGAGACAGGGTAGCTCCTACGAGCAGTACTTC.

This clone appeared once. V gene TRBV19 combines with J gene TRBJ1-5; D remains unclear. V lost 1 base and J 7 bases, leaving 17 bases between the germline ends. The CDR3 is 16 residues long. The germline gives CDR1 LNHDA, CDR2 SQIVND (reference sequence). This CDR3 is CASSIGLRERSQPQHF. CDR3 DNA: TGTGCCAGTAGTATAGGGTTGAGGGAAAGGAGCCAGCCCCAGCATTTT. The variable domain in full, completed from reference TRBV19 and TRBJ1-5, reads DGGITQSPKYLFRKEGQNVTLSCEQNLNHDAMYWYRQDPGQGLRLIYYSQIVNDFQKGDIAEGYSVSREKKESFPLTVTSAQKNPTAFYLCASSIGLRERSQPQHFGDGTRLSIL.

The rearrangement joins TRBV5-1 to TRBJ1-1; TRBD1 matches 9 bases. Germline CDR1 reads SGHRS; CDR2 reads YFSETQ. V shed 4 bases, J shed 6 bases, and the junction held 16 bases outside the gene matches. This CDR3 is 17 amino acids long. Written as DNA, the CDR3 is TGCGCCAGCAGCAACTTAACCGGGACCGGGACAGGGTCTGAAGCTTTCTTT. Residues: CASSNLTGTGTGSEAFF. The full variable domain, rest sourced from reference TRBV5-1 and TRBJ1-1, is KAGVTQTPRYLIKTRGQQVTLSCSPISGHRSVSWYQQTPGQGLQFLFEYFSETQRNKGNFPGRFSGRQFSNSRSEMNVSTLELGDSALYLCASSNLTGTGTGSEAFFGQGTRLTVV.

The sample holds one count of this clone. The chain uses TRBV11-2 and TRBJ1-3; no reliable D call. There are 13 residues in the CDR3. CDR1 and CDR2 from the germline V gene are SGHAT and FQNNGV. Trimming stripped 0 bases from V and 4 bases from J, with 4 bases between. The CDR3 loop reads CASSLDGGNTIYF. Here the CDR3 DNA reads TGTGCCAGCAGCTTAGACGGGGGAAACACCATATATTTT. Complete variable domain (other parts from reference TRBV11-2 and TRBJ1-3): EAGVAQSPRYKIIEKRQSVAFWCNPISGHATLYWYQQILGQGPKLLIQFQNNGVVDDSQLPKDRFSAERLKGVDSTLKIQPAKLEDSAVYLCASSLDGGNTIYFGEGSWLTVV.

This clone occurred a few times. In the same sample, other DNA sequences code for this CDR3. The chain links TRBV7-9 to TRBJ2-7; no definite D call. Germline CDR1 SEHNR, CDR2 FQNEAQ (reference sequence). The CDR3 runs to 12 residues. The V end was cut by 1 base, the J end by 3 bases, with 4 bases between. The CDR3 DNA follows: TGTGCCAGCAGCTTAGACATCTACGAGCAGTACTTC. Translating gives CASSLDIYEQYF.

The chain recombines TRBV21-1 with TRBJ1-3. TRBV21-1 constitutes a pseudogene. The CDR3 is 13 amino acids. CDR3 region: CASSKDTRATIYF. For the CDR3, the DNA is TGTGCCAGCAGCAAAGACACGAGGGCGACCATATATTTT.

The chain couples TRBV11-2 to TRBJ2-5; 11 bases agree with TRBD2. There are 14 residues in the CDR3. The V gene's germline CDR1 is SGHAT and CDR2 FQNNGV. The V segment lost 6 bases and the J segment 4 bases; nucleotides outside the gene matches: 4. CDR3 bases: TGTGCCAGCAGACTAGCGGGGGCGAGAGAGACCCAGTACTTC. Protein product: CASRLAGARETQYF. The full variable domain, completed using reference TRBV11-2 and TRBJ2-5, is EAGVAQSPRYKIIEKRQSVAFWCNPISGHATLYWYQQILGQGPKLLIQFQNNGVVDDSQLPKDRFSAERLKGVDSTLKIQPAKLEDSAVYLCASRLAGARETQYFGPGTRLLVL.

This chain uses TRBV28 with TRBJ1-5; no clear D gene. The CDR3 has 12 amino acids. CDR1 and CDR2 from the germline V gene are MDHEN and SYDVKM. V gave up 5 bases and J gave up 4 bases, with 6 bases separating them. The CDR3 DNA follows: TGTGCCAGCAGTACGGGAAATCAGCCCCAGCATTTT. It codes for CASSTGNQPQHF.

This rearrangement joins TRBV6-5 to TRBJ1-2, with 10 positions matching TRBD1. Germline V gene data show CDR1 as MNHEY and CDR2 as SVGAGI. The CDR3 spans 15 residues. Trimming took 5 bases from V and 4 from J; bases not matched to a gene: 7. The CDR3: CASSRPGQGTYGYTF. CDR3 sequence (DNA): TGTGCCAGCAGTAGGCCGGGACAGGGGACCTATGGCTACACCTTC.

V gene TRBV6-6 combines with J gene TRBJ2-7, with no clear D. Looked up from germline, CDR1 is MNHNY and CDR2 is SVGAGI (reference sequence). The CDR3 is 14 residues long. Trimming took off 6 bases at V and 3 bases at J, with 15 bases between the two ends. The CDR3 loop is CASSQGRRSYEQYF. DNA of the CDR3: TGTGCCAGCAGCCAAGGTCGACGGAGCTACGAGCAGTACTTC.

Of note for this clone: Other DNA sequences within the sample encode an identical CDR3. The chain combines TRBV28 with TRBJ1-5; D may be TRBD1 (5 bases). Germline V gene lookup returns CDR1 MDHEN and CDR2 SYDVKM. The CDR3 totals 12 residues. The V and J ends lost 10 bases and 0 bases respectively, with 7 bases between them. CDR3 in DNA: TGTGCCACTAGGGGTAGCAATCAGCCCCAGCATTTT. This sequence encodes CATRGSNQPQHF.

This CDR3 reads CASSAGTASYEQYF. CDR3 sequence (DNA): TGCGCCAGCAGCGCCGGGACAGCATCCTACGAGCAGTACTTC. This chain joins TRBV5-1 and TRBJ2-7; 7 nucleotides align to TRBD1. Germline CDR1 SGHRS, CDR2 YFSETQ. CDR3 length equals 14 residues. J gave up 1 base and V 4 bases, and 5 bases lay outside the gene matches.

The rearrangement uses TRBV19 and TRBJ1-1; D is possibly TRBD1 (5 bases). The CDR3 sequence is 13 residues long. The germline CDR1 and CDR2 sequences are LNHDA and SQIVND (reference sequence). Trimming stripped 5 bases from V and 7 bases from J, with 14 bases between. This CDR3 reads CASSPAWGVEAFF. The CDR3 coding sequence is TGTGCCAGTAGTCCCGCGTGGGGGGTTGAAGCTTTCTTT.

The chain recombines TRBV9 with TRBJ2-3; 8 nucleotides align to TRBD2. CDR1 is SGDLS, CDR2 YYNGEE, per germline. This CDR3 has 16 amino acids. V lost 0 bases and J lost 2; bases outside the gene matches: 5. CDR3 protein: CASSVGTSWNTDTQYF. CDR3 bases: TGTGCCAGCAGCGTAGGGACTAGCTGGAACACAGATACGCAGTATTTT.

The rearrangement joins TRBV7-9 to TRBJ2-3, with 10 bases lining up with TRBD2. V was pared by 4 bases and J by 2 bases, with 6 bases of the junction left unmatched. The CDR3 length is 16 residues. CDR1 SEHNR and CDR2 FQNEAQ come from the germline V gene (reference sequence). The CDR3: CASSSGTSVSTDTQYF. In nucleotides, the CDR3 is TGTGCCAGCAGCTCCGGGACTAGCGTCTCCACAGATACGCAGTATTTT.

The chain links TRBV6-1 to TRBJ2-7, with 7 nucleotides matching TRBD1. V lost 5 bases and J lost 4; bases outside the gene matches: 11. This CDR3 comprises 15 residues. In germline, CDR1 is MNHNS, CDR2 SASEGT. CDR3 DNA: TGTGCCAGCAGTCTGAGGGACAGCAATTCTTACGAGCAGTACTTC. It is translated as CASSLRDSNSYEQYF.

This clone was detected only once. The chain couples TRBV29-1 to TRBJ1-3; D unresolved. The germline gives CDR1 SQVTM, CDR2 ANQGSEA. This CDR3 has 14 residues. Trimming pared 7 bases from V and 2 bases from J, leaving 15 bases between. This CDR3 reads CSARVLSPGNTIYF. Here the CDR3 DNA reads TGCAGCGCGAGGGTTCTGAGTCCTGGAAACACCATATATTTT.

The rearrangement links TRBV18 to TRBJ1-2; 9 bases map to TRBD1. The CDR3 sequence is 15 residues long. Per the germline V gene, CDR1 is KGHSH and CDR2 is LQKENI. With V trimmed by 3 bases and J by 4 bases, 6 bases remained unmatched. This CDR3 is CASSPRQGDLYGYTF. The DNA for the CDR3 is TGTGCCAGCTCACCTCGACAGGGGGACCTCTATGGCTACACCTTC.

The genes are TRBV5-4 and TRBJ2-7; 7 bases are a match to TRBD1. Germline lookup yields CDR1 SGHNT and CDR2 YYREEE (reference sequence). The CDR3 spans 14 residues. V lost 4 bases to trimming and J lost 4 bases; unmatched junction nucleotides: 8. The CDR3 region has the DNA TGTGCCAGCAGCATGGGACAGACACCGTACGAGCAGTACTTC. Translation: CASSMGQTPYEQYF. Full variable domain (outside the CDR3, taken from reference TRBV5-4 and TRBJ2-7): ETGVTQSPTHLIKTRGQQVTLRCSSQSGHNTVSWYQQALGQGPQFIFQYYREEENGRGNFPPRFSGLQFPNYSSELNVNALELDDSALYLCASSMGQTPYEQYFGPGTRLTVT.

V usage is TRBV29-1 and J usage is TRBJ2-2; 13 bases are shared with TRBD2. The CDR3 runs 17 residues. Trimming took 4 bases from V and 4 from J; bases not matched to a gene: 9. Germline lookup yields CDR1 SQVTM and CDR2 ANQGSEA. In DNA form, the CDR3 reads TGCAGCGTTGGGGGGACTAGCGGGAAAGGGTTCACCGGGGAGCTGTTTTTT. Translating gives CSVGGTSGKGFTGELFF.

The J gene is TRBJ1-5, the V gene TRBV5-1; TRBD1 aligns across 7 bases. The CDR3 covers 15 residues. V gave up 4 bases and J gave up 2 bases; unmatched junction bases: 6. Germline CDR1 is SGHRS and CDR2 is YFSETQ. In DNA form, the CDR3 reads TGCGCCAGCAGCCGGACAGGAGGTGGCAATCAGCCCCAGCATTTT. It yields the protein CASSRTGGGNQPQHF.